A single sample gave rise to the 23 T cell receptor beta chains below, sequenced in a study of CD8+CD57+ T cells in acquired aplastic anemia. Genomic DNA, serving as template, underwent TCR beta VDJ and CDR3 profiling. Each CDR3 protein gets one entry after TCRdb re-called the reads with MiXCR. The sample lists some 190,000 distinct CDR3 sequences, less than 55% occurring once. Sample: sorted CD4+, CD8+, or CD8+CD57+ T cells (not recorded which) from PBMCs. The receptors stem from a human donor in good health.

This clonotype was seen at least ten times. V and J are TRBV10-3 and TRBJ2-1; D is uncertain. Trimming left V 3 bases short and J 0 bases short, with 9 bases between. The CDR3 runs 15 residues. The germline V gene encodes CDR1 ENHRY and CDR2 SYGVKD. This CDR3 is CAISDLRSSYNEQFF. CDR3 in DNA: TGTGCCATCAGTGATTTGCGGAGCTCCTACAATGAGCAGTTCTTC.

Ten or more counts support this clonotype. The chain combines TRBV18 with TRBJ2-3; D is uncertain. The germline CDR1 and CDR2 sequences are KGHSH and LQKENI. The V end was cut by 3 bases, the J end by 6 bases, with 4 bases between. The CDR3 is 11 amino acids. The CDR3 DNA follows: TGTGCCAGCTCACCTTCGGATACGCAGTATTTT. The encoded protein is CASSPSDTQYF.

This clonotype was counted ten times or more. The V and J genes are TRBV5-4 and TRBJ2-7; TRBD2 agrees at 8 bases. Per the germline V gene, CDR1 is SGHNT and CDR2 is YYREEE (reference sequence). The CDR3 runs 16 residues. The ends lost 3 bases at V and 6 bases at J; junction bases unmatched: 14. This CDR3 is CASSSSGSGSGREQYF. CDR3 coding DNA: TGTGCCAGCAGCTCCTCCGGCAGCGGGAGTGGGCGCGAGCAGTACTTC.

This chain joins TRBV7-9 and TRBJ2-7, with TRBD2 matching over 13 bases. The CDR3 extends over 16 amino acids. Losses at the gene ends were 5 bases for V and 2 bases for J; bases not matched to a gene: 6. From germline, CDR1 is SEHNR and CDR2 FQNEAQ (reference sequence). CDR3 amino acids: CASSGTSGTGTYEQYF. DNA of the CDR3: TGTGCCAGCAGCGGGACTAGCGGGACGGGTACCTACGAGCAGTACTTC.

Concerning this clonotype itself: A much larger clone sits a single nucleotide away, making a read error possible. The V gene is TRBV3-1, the J gene TRBJ2-7, with D perhaps matching TRBD2 (5 bases). The CDR3 is 12 residues long. Germline V lookup: CDR1 LGHDT, CDR2 YNNKEL (reference sequence). Trimming removed 7 bases at V and 6 bases at J, with 13 bases between. In nucleotides, the CDR3 is TGTGCCAGCATCCAGGTAGGGAGCGAGCAGTACTTC. As protein: CASIQVGSEQYF.

The chain uses TRBV4-1 and TRBJ2-7; D call uncertain. Germline V gene lookup returns CDR1 MGHRA and CDR2 YSYEKL. The ends were cut back, 1 base at V and 0 bases at J, with 7 bases in the middle. This CDR3 comprises 14 residues. CDR3 region: CASSQGGNSYEQYF. The CDR3 DNA follows: TGCGCCAGCAGCCAAGGTGGGAACTCCTACGAGCAGTACTTC.

V gene TRBV6-1 combines with J gene TRBJ1-1, with a tentative D call TRBD1 (5 bases). The germline V gene has CDR1 MNHNS and CDR2 SASEGT. Trimming cost V 4 bases and J 0 bases, with 9 bases left between them. The CDR3 contains 14 residues. The CDR3 region is CASSGGLLNTEAFF. In DNA form, the CDR3 reads TGTGCCAGCAGTGGGGGACTCTTGAACACTGAAGCTTTCTTT.

The CDR3 protein is CASTLMGDTGELFF. The CDR3 bases are TGTGCCAGTACCCTGATGGGGGACACCGGGGAGCTGTTTTTT. This chain uses TRBV19 with TRBJ2-2; D may match TRBD1 or TRBD2 (5 bases each). Trimming removed 7 bases at V and 3 bases at J, with 12 bases between. From germline, CDR1 is LNHDA and CDR2 SQIVND (reference sequence). The CDR3 consists of 14 residues.

The chain combines TRBV28 with TRBJ2-5; D uncertain. Germline V CDR1 and CDR2: MDHEN, SYDVKM. Between the trimmed V and J ends, which lost 3 bases and 0 bases, there was a span of 5 bases. The CDR3 contains 13 residues. CDR3 coding DNA: TGTGCCAGCAGTTTTCAGTACCAAGAGACCCAGTACTTC. Translated: CASSFQYQETQYF.

This clonotype was seen ten or more times. The J gene is TRBJ1-2, the V gene TRBV24-1; 8 nucleotides align to TRBD1. The CDR3 sequence is 17 residues long. Germline trimming cut 3 bases from V and 1 base from J; bases unmatched to any gene: 9. Per germline, CDR1 KGHDR and CDR2 SFDVKD. The CDR3 spells CATSDPRGQGGNYGYTF. The CDR3 DNA follows: TGTGCCACCAGTGATCCCCGTGGACAGGGTGGTAACTATGGCTACACCTTC.

This clonotype was seen a few times. CDR3 in DNA: TGTGCCAGCAGCCACAGAGGGACGAGGAGTGAAAAACTGTTTTTT. This codes for CASSHRGTRSEKLFF. The rearrangement uses TRBV3-1 and TRBJ1-4, with a weak D call TRBD1 (5 bases). CDR1 LGHDT and CDR2 YNNKEL come from the germline V gene (reference sequence). CDR3 length: 15 amino acids. V lost 3 bases to trimming and J lost 7 bases, with 15 bases between them.

This clonotype is a singleton in its sample. The junction departs from germline at one end; a sequencing error may be responsible. This chain joins TRBV24-1 and TRBJ2-3, with D hard to call. This CDR3 has 13 amino acids. Per germline, CDR1 KGHDR and CDR2 SFDVKD. CDR3 nucleotide sequence: TGTGCCGCCAGTGTCGCCAACACTGATACGCAGTATTTT. It specifies CAASVANTDTQYF.

The chain joins TRBV30 to TRBJ2-1, with TRBD2 identical over 8 bases. Per germline, CDR1 GTSNPN and CDR2 SVGIG (reference sequence). CDR3 length equals 15 residues. V trimming: 0 bases; J trimming: 6 bases; junction bases outside the gene matches: 7. The DNA for the CDR3 is TGTGCCTGGAGTGTAGGGGAAAGCGGGAGCAATGAGCAGTTCTTC. Residues: CAWSVGESGSNEQFF.

The table lists this clonotype with many counts. V and J are TRBV7-9 and TRBJ1-3; D gene unclear. Trimming removed 0 bases at V and 6 bases at J, with 12 bases between. CDR3 length: 15 residues. From germline, CDR1 is SEHNR and CDR2 FQNEAQ (reference sequence). CDR3 coding DNA: TGTGCCAGCAGCTTAGCGAGGCGCGGGGAAAACACCATATATTTT. Its translation is CASSLARRGENTIYF. The variable domain in full, completed from reference TRBV7-9 and TRBJ1-3, reads DTGVSQNPRHKITKRGQNVTFRCDPISEHNRLYWYRQTLGQGPEFLTYFQNEAQLEKSRLLSDRFSAERPKGSFSTLEIQRTEQGDSAMYLCASSLARRGENTIYFGEGSWLTVV.

The DNA for the CDR3 is TGCGCCAGCAGCCCCGAGGCTGGAAACACCATATATTTT. As protein: CASSPEAGNTIYF. V and J are TRBV5-1 and TRBJ1-3; D not resolved. CDR1 SGHRS and CDR2 YFSETQ come from the germline V gene. The CDR3 totals 13 residues. Trimming pared 4 bases from V and 2 bases from J, leaving 7 bases between.

The chain employs TRBV30 and TRBJ1-2; TRBD1 agrees at 7 bases. With V trimmed by 0 bases and J by 5 bases, 6 bases remained unmatched. The germline CDR1 and CDR2 sequences are GTSNPN and SVGIG (reference sequence). This CDR3 is 14 amino acids long. CDR3: CAWSVPDRDYGYTF. Here the CDR3 DNA reads TGTGCCTGGAGTGTCCCCGACAGGGATTATGGCTACACCTTC.

This chain connects TRBV20-1 to TRBJ2-1; the D is unclear. Trimming left V 3 bases short and J 2 bases short, with 8 bases between. The CDR3 has 13 amino acids. The germline V gene has CDR1 DFQATT and CDR2 SNEGSKA (reference sequence). The CDR3 nucleotides are TGCAGTGCTAGTGCCACGACCTACAATGAGCAGTTCTTC. Its protein product is CSASATTYNEQFF.

The chain carries TRBV24-1 and TRBJ2-3; 8 bases match TRBD1. Per the germline V gene, CDR1 is KGHDR and CDR2 is SFDVKD. The CDR3 loop spans 14 amino acids. J was trimmed by 2 bases and V by 6 bases; bases with no gene match: 3. The CDR3 DNA reads TGTGCCACCAGTCAGGGGGCGGCCACAGATACGCAGTATTTT. Translated, it gives CATSQGAATDTQYF.

The chain recombines TRBV20-1 with TRBJ2-5; 16 bases fit TRBD2. V lost 4 bases, J lost 5 bases, and 13 bases stayed unmatched. The CDR3 is 18 amino acids. Germline-derived CDR1 and CDR2 are DFQATT and SNEGSKA (reference sequence). CDR3 sequence: CSAMGTSGRARGRETQYF. CDR3 bases: TGCAGTGCTATGGGGACTAGCGGGAGGGCCAGGGGGCGGGAGACCCAGTACTTC.

In regard to this clonotype: A much larger clone sits a single nucleotide away, making a read error possible. Because the CDR3 is missing its conserved closing phenylalanine or tryptophan, this is likely a read error. The chain combines TRBV29-1 with TRBJ2-4; TRBD2 might be the D (6 bases). V lost 2 bases, J lost 6 bases, and 8 bases lay in between. CDR1 is SQVTM and CDR2 is ANQGSEA in the germline V gene. This CDR3 comprises 12 residues. The CDR3 reads CSVELEGNIQYL. The CDR3 coding sequence is TGCAGCGTTGAATTGGAGGGAAACATTCAGTACCTC.

As for this clonotype: A read error is possible here, since a much larger clone lies one base away. The J gene is TRBJ1-4, the V gene TRBV19; 7 nucleotides match TRBD1. The germline CDR1 and CDR2 sequences are LNHDA and SQIVND (reference sequence). V gave up 7 bases and J gave up 1 base; unmatched junction bases: 12. This CDR3 is 17 amino acids long. The DNA of the CDR3 is TGTGCCAGTACTAAGACAGGGCGGGCGGAAACTAATGAAAAACTGTTTTTT. It yields the protein CASTKTGRAETNEKLFF.

This clonotype appeared a few times. A read error may explain this, as a much larger clone is one base away. The chain joins TRBV19 to TRBJ2-1; D perhaps matches TRBD1 (6 bases). Trimming shortened V by 4 bases and J by 0 bases, and 10 bases separated the two germline ends. The CDR3 has 15 amino acids. Per germline, CDR1 LNHDA and CDR2 SQIVND (reference sequence). CDR3 nucleotides: TGTGCCAGTAGTAACGACAGGAACTCCTACAATGAGCAGTTCTTC. Amino acid sequence: CASSNDRNSYNEQFF.

This clonotype was counted between two and nine times. The chain carries TRBV6-1 and TRBJ2-1; 9 bases agree with TRBD1. Germline V gives CDR1 MNHNS, CDR2 SASEGT. The CDR3 is 16 residues long. V lost 5 bases, J lost 6 bases, and 11 bases stayed unmatched. DNA for the CDR3: TGTGCCAGCAGTCCCTTTAGGGGACAGGGATCCAATGAGCAGTTCTTC. Translation gives CASSPFRGQGSNEQFF.